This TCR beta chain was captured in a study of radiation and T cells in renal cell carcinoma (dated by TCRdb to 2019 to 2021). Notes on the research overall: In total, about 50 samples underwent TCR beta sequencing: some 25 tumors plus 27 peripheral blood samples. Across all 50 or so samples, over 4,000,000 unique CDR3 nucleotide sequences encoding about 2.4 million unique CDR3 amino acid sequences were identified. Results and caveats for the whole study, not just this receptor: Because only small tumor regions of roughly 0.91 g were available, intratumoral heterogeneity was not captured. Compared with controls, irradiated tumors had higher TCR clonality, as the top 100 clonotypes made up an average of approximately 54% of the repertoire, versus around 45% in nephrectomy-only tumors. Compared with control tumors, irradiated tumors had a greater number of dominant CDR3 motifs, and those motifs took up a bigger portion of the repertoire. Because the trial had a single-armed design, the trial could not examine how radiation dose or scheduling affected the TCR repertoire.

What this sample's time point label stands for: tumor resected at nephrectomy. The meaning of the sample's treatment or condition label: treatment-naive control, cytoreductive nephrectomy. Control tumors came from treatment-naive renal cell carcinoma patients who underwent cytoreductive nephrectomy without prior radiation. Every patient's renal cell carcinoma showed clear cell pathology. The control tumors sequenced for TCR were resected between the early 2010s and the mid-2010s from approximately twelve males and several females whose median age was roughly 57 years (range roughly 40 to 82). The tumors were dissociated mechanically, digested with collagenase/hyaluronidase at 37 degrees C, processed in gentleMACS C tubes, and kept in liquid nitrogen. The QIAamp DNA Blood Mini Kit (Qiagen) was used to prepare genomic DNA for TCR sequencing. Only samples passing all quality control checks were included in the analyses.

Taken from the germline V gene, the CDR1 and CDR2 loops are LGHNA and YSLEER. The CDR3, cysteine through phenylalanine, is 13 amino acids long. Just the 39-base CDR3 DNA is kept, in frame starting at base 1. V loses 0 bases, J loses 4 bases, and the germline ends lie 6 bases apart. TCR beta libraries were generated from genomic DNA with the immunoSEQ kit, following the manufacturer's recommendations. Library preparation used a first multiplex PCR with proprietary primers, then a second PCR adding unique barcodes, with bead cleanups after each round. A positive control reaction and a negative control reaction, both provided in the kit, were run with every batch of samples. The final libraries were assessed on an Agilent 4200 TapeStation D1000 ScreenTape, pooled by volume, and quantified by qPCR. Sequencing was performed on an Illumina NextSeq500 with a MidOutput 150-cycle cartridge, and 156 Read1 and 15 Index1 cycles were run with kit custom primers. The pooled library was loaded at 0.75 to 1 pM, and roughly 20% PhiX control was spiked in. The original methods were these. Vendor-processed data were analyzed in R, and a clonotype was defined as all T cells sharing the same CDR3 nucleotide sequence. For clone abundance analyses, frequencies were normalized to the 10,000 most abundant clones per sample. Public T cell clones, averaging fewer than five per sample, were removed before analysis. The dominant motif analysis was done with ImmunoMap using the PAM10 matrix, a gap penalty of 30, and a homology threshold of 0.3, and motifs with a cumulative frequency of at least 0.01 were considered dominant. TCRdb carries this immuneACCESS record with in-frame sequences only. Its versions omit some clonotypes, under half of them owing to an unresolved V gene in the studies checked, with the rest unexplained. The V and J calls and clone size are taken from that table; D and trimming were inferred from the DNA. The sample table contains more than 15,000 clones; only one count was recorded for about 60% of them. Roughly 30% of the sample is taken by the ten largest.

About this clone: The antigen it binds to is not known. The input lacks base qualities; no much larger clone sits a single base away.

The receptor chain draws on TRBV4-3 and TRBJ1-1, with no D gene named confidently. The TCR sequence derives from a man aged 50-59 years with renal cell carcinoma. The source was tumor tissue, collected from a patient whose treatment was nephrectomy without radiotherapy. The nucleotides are TGCGCCAGCAGCCAAGAACGGGTCACTGAAGCTTTCTTT. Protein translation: CASSQERVTEAFF.